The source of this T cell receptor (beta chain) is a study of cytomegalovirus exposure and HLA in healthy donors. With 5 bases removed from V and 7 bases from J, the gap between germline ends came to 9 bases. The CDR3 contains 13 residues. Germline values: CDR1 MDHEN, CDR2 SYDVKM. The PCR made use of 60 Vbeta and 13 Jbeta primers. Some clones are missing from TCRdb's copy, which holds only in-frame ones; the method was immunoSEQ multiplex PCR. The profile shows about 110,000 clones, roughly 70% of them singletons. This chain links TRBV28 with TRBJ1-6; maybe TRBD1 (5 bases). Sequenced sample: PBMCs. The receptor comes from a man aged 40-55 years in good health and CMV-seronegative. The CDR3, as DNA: TGTGCCAGCAGTCGGACACCCAATTCACCCCTCCACTTT. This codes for CASSRTPNSPLHF.